The 13 T cell receptor beta chains in this list originate from one sample, sequenced in a study of shared clonotypes between healthy human individuals. The protocol was immunoSEQ multiplex PCR, while the TCRdb copy is restricted to in-frame clones and leaves out a portion. The profile covers hundreds of thousands of clones, with under 80% appearing a single time and under 2% taken by the ten largest. Sample: memory CD4+ T cells sorted from blood. Noted subset: CD45RA-negative fraction. The receptors derive from a woman in her thirties in good health.

The chain links TRBV4-1 to TRBJ2-1; D may correspond to TRBD1 or TRBD2 (5 bases each). In germline, CDR1 is MGHRA, CDR2 YSYEKL. This CDR3 spans 15 amino acids. V dropped 1 base and J dropped 4 bases, with 11 bases sitting between them. The CDR3 DNA follows: TGCGCCAGCAGCCAAGGGGGGACCACTTACAATGAGCAGTTCTTC. Translated, it gives CASSQGGTTYNEQFF.

The CDR3 DNA follows: TGTGCCAGTAGTATCAGGGGGCGCGTATCTGGAAACACCATATATTTT. Residues: CASSIRGRVSGNTIYF. The chain combines TRBV19 with TRBJ1-3; 8 bases are a match to TRBD1. The CDR3 covers 16 residues. Germline V gene lookup returns CDR1 LNHDA and CDR2 SQIVND (reference sequence). Trimming cost V 3 bases and J 1 base; bases outside gene matches: 5.

This clone was counted once. V and J are TRBV27 and TRBJ1-5; D not certain. Germline CDR1 and CDR2: MNHEY and SMNVEV (reference sequence). The CDR3 runs 15 residues. Trimming shortened V by 5 bases and J by 5 bases, and 16 bases separated the two germline ends. The CDR3 sequence: CASSKIAGSYQPQHF. CDR3 nucleotide sequence: TGTGCCAGCAGTAAGATCGCCGGTTCTTATCAGCCCCAGCATTTT.

This clone was observed a few times. The chain joins TRBV7-9 to TRBJ1-5, with a weak D call TRBD1 (5 bases). CDR1 and CDR2 (germline): SEHNR, FQNEAQ (reference sequence). V lost 6 bases, J lost 4 bases, and 13 bases lay in between. The CDR3 sequence is 14 residues long. The CDR3 here is CASRAGPSNQPQHF. Written as DNA, the CDR3 is TGTGCCAGCAGGGCGGGACCCAGTAATCAGCCCCAGCATTTT.

The rearrangement links TRBV11-2 to TRBJ2-7; D not certain. The CDR3 loop spans 15 amino acids. Germline values: CDR1 SGHAT, CDR2 FQNNGV. Trimming took off 5 bases at V and 3 bases at J, with 17 bases between the two ends. The CDR3 DNA sequence: TGTGCCAGCAGCCCCCGACCGGGCCCCAACTACGAGCAGTACTTC. It codes for CASSPRPGPNYEQYF.

The chain links TRBV2 to TRBJ2-2; D gene uncertain. The CDR3 is 14 amino acids. The V end lost 6 bases, the J end lost 2 bases, and 10 bases lay between the germline ends. Germline V CDR1 and CDR2: SNHLY, FYNNEI. DNA for the CDR3: TGTGCCAGCAGGTCCAGGCCTAACACCGGGGAGCTGTTTTTT. Translating gives CASRSRPNTGELFF.

This clone was seen a single time. This chain joins TRBV1 and TRBJ2-1; the D call TRBD2 from the table was never checked on the DNA. TRBV1 is labeled a pseudogene. This CDR3 contains 17 residues. The CDR3 here is CTSSPLRGGRTYNEQFF. CDR3 DNA: TGCACCAGCAGCCCCCTAAGGGGCGGGAGGACCTACAATGAGCAGTTCTTC.

Concerning this clone: Other DNA sequences in this specimen translate into the identical CDR3. CDR3 amino acids: CSVARDSYEQYF. In nucleotides, the CDR3 is TGCAGCGTCGCCCGGGACAGCTACGAGCAGTACTTC. V usage is TRBV29-1 and J usage is TRBJ2-7; 7 nucleotides align to TRBD1. The CDR3 covers 12 residues. Trimming cost V 6 bases and J 3 bases; bases outside gene matches: 5. Germline CDR1 and CDR2: SQVTM and ANQGSEA.

This clone came up a few times. This rearrangement joins TRBV5-6 to TRBJ1-2; 8 bases map to TRBD1. This CDR3 region has 14 residues. V gave up 5 bases and J gave up 4 bases; unmatched junction bases: 7. Germline V gives CDR1 SGHDT, CDR2 YYEEEE. The DNA of the CDR3 is TGTGCCAGCAGGAAAGGACAGGGCCCCTATGGCTACACCTTC. Translating it yields CASRKGQGPYGYTF.

A few counts support this clone. V gene TRBV6-5 combines with J gene TRBJ2-7, with D uncertain. V was cut by 6 bases and J by 3 bases, with 12 bases left in between. CDR1 is MNHEY and CDR2 is SVGAGI in the germline V gene. The CDR3 spans 13 residues. CDR3 region: CASRRANHYEQYF. The CDR3 nucleotides read TGTGCCAGCAGGCGAGCGAACCACTACGAGCAGTACTTC.

The sample holds a few counts of this clone. The genes are TRBV25-1 and TRBJ2-7; possible D gene TRBD1, 6 bases. V was shortened by 6 bases and J by 5 bases, with 11 bases between the two germline ends. The germline V gene encodes CDR1 MGHDK and CDR2 SYGVNS. The length of the CDR3 is 12 residues. The CDR3 nucleotides are TGTGCCAGCAGCCTGGGGGCCGACGAGCAGTACTTC. This gives the protein CASSLGADEQYF.

The chain couples TRBV5-4 to TRBJ2-7; possible D gene TRBD1, 6 bases. CDR1 SGHNT and CDR2 YYREEE come from the germline V gene (reference sequence). The ends were cut back, 0 bases at V and 1 base at J, with 11 bases in the middle. This CDR3 comprises 15 residues. The CDR3, as DNA: TGTGCCAGCAGCTTGGGAGGACAGATTTCCTACGAGCAGTACTTC. It encodes CASSLGGQISYEQYF.

The chain uses TRBV19 and TRBJ2-1; D unresolved. The V end was cut by 8 bases, the J end by 8 bases, with 19 bases between. This CDR3 has 14 amino acids. Germline lookup yields CDR1 LNHDA and CDR2 SQIVND (reference sequence). DNA for the CDR3: TGTGCCAGTCATAGTATGTTAGGGCCTGATGAGCAGTTCTTC. Its protein product is CASHSMLGPDEQFF.